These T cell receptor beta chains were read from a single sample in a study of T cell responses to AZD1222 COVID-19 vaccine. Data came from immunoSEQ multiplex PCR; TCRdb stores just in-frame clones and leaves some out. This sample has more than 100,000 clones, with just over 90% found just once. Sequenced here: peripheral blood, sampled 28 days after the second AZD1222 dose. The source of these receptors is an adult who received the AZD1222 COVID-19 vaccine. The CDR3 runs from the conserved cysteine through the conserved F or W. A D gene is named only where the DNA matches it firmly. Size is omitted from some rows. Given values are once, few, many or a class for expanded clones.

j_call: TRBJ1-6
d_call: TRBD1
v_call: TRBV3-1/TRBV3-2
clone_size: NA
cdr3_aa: CASSQKGDSNSPLHF
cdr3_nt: TGTGCCAGCAGCCAAAAAGGGGACAGTAATTCACCCCTCCACTTT

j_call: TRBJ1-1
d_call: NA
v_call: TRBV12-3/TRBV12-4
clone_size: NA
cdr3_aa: CASSFTLTGEAFF
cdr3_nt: TGTGCCAGCAGTTTCACGTTGACAGGTGAAGCTTTCTTT

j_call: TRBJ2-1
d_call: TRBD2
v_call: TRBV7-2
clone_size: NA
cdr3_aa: CASSRRSGLAGNEQFF
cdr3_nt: TGTGCCAGCAGCAGACGGTCCGGACTAGCGGGCAATGAGCAGTTCTTC

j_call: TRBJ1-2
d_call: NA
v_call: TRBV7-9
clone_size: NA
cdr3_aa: CASSFGERTNYGYTF
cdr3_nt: TGTGCCAGCAGCTTTGGTGAACGTACCAACTATGGCTACACCTTC

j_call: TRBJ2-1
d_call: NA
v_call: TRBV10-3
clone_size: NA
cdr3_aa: CAISEGAANEQFF
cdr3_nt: TGTGCCATCAGTGAAGGGGCGGCGAATGAGCAGTTCTTC

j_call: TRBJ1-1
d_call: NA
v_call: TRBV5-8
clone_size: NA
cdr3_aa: CASSLGTHMNTEAFF
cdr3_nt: TGTGCCAGCAGCTTGGGGACCCACATGAACACTGAAGCTTTCTTT

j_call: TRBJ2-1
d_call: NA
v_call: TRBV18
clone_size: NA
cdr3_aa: CASSPTIPEGGLRNEQFF
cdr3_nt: TGTGCCAGCTCGCCTACGATCCCAGAGGGGGGGTTACGAAATGAGCAGTTCTTC

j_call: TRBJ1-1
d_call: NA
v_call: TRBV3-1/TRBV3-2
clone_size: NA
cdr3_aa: CASSQGPTWNTEAFF
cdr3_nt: TGTGCCAGCAGCCAAGGTCCTACATGGAACACTGAAGCTTTCTTT

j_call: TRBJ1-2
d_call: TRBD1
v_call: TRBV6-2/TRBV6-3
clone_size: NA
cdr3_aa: CASSTNPYRGSNGYTF
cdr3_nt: TGTGCCAGCAGCACGAACCCCTACAGGGGATCCAATGGCTACACCTTC

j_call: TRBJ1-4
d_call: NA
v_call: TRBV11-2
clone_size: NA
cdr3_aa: CASSIQGVSEKLFF
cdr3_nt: TGTGCCAGCAGTATTCAGGGCGTAAGCGAAAAACTGTTTTTT

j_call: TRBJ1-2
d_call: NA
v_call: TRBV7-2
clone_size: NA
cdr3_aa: CASSLAVTGVHYGYTF
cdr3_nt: TGTGCCAGCAGCTTAGCGGTTACAGGCGTTCACTATGGCTACACCTTC

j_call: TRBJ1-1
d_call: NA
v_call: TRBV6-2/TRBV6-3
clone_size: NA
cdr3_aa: CASSLNVGAPEAFF
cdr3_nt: TGTGCCAGCAGTTTAAACGTCGGGGCGCCTGAAGCTTTCTTT

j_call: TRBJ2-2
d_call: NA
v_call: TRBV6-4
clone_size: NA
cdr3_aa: CASSEKQDYTGELFF
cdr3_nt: TGTGCCAGCAGTGAGAAACAGGATTACACCGGGGAGCTGTTTTTT

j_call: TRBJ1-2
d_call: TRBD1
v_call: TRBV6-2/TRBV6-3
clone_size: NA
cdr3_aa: CASSPDRGHSANYGYTF
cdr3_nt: TGTGCCAGCAGTCCAGACAGGGGACATTCAGCTAACTATGGCTACACCTTC

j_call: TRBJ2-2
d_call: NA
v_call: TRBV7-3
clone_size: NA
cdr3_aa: CASSSHGTSNTGELFF
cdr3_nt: TGTGCCAGCAGCTCTCACGGGACATCGAACACCGGGGAGCTGTTTTTT

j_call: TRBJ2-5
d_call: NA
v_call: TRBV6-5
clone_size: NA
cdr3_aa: CASSYWQGSETQYF
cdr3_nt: TGTGCCAGCAGTTACTGGCAGGGGAGCGAGACCCAGTACTTC

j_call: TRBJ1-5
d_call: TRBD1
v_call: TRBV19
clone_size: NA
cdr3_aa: CASTQGAENQPQHF
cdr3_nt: TGTGCCAGTACACAGGGGGCTGAAAATCAGCCCCAGCATTTT

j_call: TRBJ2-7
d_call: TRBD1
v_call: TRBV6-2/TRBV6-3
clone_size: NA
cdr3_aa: CASSRDREDEQYF
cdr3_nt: TGTGCCAGCAGTAGGGACAGGGAAGACGAGCAGTACTTC

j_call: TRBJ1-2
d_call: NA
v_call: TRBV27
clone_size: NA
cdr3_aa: CASSLSVGSGYTF
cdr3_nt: TGTGCCAGCAGTTTATCGGTAGGGAGTGGCTACACCTTC

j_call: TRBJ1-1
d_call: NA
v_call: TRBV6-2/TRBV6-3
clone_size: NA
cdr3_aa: CASSYSRNTEAFF
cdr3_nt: TGTGCCAGCAGTTACAGCCGGAACACTGAAGCTTTCTTT

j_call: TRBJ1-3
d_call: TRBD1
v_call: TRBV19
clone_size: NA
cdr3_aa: CASSWGQPGNTIYF
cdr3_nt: TGTGCCAGTAGTTGGGGACAGCCTGGAAACACCATATATTTT

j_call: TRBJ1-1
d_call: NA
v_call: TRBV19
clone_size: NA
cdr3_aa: CASSIEGVNTEAFF
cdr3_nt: TGTGCCAGTAGTATAGAGGGGGTTAACACTGAAGCTTTCTTT

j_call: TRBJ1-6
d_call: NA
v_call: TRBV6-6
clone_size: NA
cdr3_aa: CASSRPLLTEGGSPLHF
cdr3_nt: TGTGCCAGCAGCCGACCACTCTTGACGGAAGGAGGTTCACCCCTCCACTTT

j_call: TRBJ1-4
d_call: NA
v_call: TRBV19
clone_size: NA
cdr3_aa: CASSIPGVFEKLFF
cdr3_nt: TGTGCCAGTAGTATTCCGGGGGTTTTTGAAAAACTGTTTTTT

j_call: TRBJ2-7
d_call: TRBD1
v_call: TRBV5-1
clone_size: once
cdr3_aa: CASSPYRGRTYEQYF
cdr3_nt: TGCGCCAGCAGCCCCTACAGGGGGCGGACCTACGAGCAGTACTTC

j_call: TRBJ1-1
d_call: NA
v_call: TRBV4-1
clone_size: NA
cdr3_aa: CASSQAMATNLNTEAFF
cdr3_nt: TGCGCCAGCAGCCAAGCAATGGCAACCAACCTGAACACTGAAGCTTTCTTT

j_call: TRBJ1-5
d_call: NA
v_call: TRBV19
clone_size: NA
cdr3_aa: CASSIGDQPQHF
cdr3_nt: TGTGCCAGTAGTATAGGGGACCAGCCCCAGCATTTT

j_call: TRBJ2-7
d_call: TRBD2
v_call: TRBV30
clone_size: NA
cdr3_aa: CAWSVLAGAGEQYF
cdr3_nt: TGTGCCTGGAGTGTGCTAGCGGGAGCCGGCGAGCAGTACTTC

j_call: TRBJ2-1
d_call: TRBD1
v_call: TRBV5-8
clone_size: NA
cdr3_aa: CASSFLGTGFTNEQFF
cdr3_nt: TGTGCCAGCAGCTTCCTGGGGACAGGGTTTACGAATGAGCAGTTCTTC

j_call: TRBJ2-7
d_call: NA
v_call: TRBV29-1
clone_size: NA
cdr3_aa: CSVSQGPYDIEQYF
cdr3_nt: TGCAGCGTTTCTCAGGGCCCATACGACATCGAGCAGTACTTC

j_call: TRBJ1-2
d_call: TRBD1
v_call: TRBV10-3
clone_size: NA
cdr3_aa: CAITSEGAGYTF
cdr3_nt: TGTGCCATCACCAGTGAGGGGGCGGGCTACACCTTC

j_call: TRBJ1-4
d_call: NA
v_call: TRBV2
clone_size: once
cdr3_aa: CASSSDSEKLFF
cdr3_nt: TGTGCCAGCAGCTCGGACAGTGAAAAACTGTTTTTT

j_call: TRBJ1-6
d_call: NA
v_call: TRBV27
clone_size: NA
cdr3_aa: CASRTDYNSPLHF
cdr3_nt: TGTGCCAGCCGGACGGATTATAATTCACCCCTCCACTTT

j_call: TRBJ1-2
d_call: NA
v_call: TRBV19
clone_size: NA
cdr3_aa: CASSPRNTRWDGYTF
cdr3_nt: TGTGCCAGTAGTCCCCGCAATACCCGGTGGGATGGCTACACCTTC

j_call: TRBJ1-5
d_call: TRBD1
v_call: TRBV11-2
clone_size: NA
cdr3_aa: CASSLGQAQPQHF
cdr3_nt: TGTGCCAGCAGCTTGGGACAGGCCCAGCCCCAGCATTTT

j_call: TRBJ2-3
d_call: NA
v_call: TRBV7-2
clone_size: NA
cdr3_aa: CASSLAQIGGGGSLDTQYF
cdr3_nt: TGTGCCAGCAGCTTAGCGCAGATTGGAGGAGGGGGATCACTGGATACGCAGTATTTT

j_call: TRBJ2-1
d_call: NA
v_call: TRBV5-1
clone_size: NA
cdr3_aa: CASSLRVNEQFF
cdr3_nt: TGCGCCAGCAGCCTTAGAGTCAATGAGCAGTTCTTC

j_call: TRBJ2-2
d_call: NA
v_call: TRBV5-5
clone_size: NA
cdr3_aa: CASSEITGRGTGELFF
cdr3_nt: TGTGCCAGCAGCGAAATCACAGGACGCGGAACCGGGGAGCTGTTTTTT

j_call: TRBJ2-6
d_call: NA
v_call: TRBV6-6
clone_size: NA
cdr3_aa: CASSPTRDGANVLTF
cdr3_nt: TGTGCCAGCAGTCCCACGAGGGATGGGGCCAACGTCCTGACTTTC

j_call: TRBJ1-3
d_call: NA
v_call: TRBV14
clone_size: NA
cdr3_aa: CASSQARRGTIYF
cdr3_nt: TGTGCCAGCAGCCAAGCCCGCCGGGGCACCATATATTTT

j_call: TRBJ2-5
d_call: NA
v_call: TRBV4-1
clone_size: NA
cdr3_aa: CASSQVPRVGETQYF
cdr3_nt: TGCGCCAGCAGCCAAGTTCCCAGGGTGGGTGAGACCCAGTACTTC

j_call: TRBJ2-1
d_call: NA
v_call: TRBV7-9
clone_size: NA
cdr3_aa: CASSSLGSHLNEQFF
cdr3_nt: TGTGCCAGCAGCTCCCTGGGTAGTCATCTCAATGAGCAGTTCTTC

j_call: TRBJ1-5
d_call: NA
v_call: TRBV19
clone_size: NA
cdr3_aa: CASSIAYGQPQHF
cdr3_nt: TGTGCCAGTAGTATAGCGTATGGGCAGCCCCAGCATTTT

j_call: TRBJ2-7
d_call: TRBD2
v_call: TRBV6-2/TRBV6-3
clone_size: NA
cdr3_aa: CASNPGLAGDEQYF
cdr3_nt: TGTGCCAGCAACCCGGGACTAGCGGGGGACGAGCAGTACTTC

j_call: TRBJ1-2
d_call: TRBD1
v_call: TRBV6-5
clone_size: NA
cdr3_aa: CASSRDRGLSGYTF
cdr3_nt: TGTGCCAGCAGTCGGGACAGGGGGCTCTCTGGCTACACCTTC